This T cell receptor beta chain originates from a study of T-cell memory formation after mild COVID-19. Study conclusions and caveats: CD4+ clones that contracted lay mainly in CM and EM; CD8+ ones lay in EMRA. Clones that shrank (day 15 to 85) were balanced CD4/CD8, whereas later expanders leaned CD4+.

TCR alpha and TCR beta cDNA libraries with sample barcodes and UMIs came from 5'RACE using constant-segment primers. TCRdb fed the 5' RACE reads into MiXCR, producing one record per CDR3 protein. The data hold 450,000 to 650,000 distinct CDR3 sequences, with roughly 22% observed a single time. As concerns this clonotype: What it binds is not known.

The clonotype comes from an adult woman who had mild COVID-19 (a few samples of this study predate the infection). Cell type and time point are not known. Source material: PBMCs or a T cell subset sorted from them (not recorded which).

CDR3 region: CASSLTVGGEQYF. The CDR3 region has the DNA TGTGCCAGCAGCTTAACGGTCGGGGGGGAGCAGTACTTC. The V gene is TRBV7-3, the J gene TRBJ2-7; TRBD2 aligns across 7 bases. The V gene's germline CDR1 is SGHTA and CDR2 FQGTGA. The CDR3 has 13 amino acids. V was clipped by 0 bases and J by 7 bases; unmatched bases: 3.